The clone carrying this T cell receptor beta chain turned up a few times. An absence of ophthalmopathy progression within 18 months meant stable Graves' hyperthyroidism. The data originate from a study of T cells in Graves' hyperthyroidism and ophthalmopathy. Researchers took RNA transcripts and amplified the TCR beta CDR3 regions from them. HTBI primers were used for first-round RT-PCR of the TCR CDR3. TCRdb itself ran the multiplex PCR reads through MiXCR, one entry per CDR3 protein. The table records over 150,000 distinct CDR3 sequences, roughly a sixth of them present only once. The V end lost 4 bases, the J end lost 11 bases, and 12 bases lay between the germline ends. Per the germline V gene, CDR1 is MGHRA and CDR2 is YSYEKL. The CDR3 length is 13 residues.

V usage is TRBV4-1 and J usage is TRBJ1-6; no clear D. The sequencing input was blood. The clonotype was recovered from a woman aged 45-59 years with Graves' hyperthyroidism. The CDR3 spells CASSLENSAPLHF. The DNA for the CDR3 is TGCGCCAGCAGCCTCGAAAATTCGGCACCCCTCCACTTT.